The 9 T cell receptor beta chains listed next were all sequenced from one sample in a study of spatial heterogeneity in lung cancer. TCRdb reanalysed the 5' RACE reads using MiXCR and keeps one entry per CDR3 protein. This table holds about 92,000 distinct CDR3 sequences, 9.5% to 15% found once. The time point is: sample taken at primary tumor resection. This material consisted of PBMCs, taken at surgery. The receptor set was obtained from a male donor with early-stage non-small cell lung cancer.

This clonotype showed up just a few times. The V and J genes are TRBV5-4 and TRBJ2-7, with a tentative D call TRBD2 (5 bases). Germline V gene lookup returns CDR1 SGHNT and CDR2 YYREEE (reference sequence). The CDR3 sequence is 15 residues long. Trimming stripped 2 bases from V and 1 base from J, with 13 bases between. The CDR3 loop reads CASSFGVLGSYEQYF. The CDR3 DNA sequence: TGTGCCAGCAGCTTCGGGGTACTTGGGTCCTACGAGCAGTACTTC.

The rearrangement joins TRBV7-2 to TRBJ1-2; D is possibly TRBD1 (5 bases). CDR3 length: 14 residues. The V gene's germline CDR1 is SGHTA and CDR2 FQGNSA. The V gene lost 0 bases and the J gene lost 4 bases, with 9 bases spanning the gap. CDR3 bases: TGTGCCAGCAGCTTAGCCAGGGATGCCTATGGCTACACCTTC. The encoded protein is CASSLARDAYGYTF. Together with reference TRBV7-2 and TRBJ1-2, the CDR3 gives the full variable domain: GAGVSQSPSNKVTEKGKDVELRCDPISGHTALYWYRQSLGQGLEFLIYFQGNSAPDKSGLPSDRFSAERTGGSVSTLTIQRTQQEDSAVYLCASSLARDAYGYTFGSGTRLTVV.

In this sample, this clonotype turned up a few times. The V gene is TRBV5-6, the J gene TRBJ1-2; D is ambiguous. V was clipped by 0 bases and J by 4 bases, with 4 bases between them. Germline lookup yields CDR1 SGHDT and CDR2 YYEEEE. This CDR3 contains 12 residues. CDR3 in amino acids: CASSLEAYGYTF. CDR3 sequence (DNA): TGTGCCAGCAGCTTGGAGGCCTATGGCTACACCTTC. Filled out from reference TRBV5-6 and TRBJ1-2, the complete variable domain reads DAGVTQSPTHLIKTRGQQVTLRCSPKSGHDTVSWYQQALGQGPQFIFQYYEEEERQRGNFPDRFSGHQFPNYSSELNVNALLLGDSALYLCASSLEAYGYTFGSGTRLTVV.

This chain links TRBV2 with TRBJ2-3, with 9 bases lining up with TRBD2. The CDR3 has 16 residues. J lost 2 bases, V lost 4 bases, and 7 bases had no gene match. Per germline, CDR1 SNHLY and CDR2 FYNNEI. The CDR3 reads CASSAPSGASTDTQYF. CDR3 in DNA: TGTGCCAGCAGTGCGCCTAGCGGGGCTTCCACAGATACGCAGTATTTT.

This clonotype was counted ten times or more. The chain combines TRBV23-1 with TRBJ2-1; a weak D match, TRBD2 (6 bases). TRBV23-1 is an ORF, and what it does is uncertain. V lost 0 bases, J lost 7 bases, and 16 bases lay in between. The CDR3 totals 16 residues. CDR3 loop: CASSQSERGGDNEQFF. CDR3 nucleotide sequence: TGCGCCAGCAGTCAATCGGAAAGGGGAGGTGATAATGAGCAGTTCTTC.

The V and J genes are TRBV7-9 and TRBJ2-3, with 10 bases matching TRBD2. CDR1 and CDR2 (germline): SEHNR, FQNEAQ (reference sequence). This CDR3 has 17 residues. J was trimmed by 6 bases and V by 2 bases; bases with no gene match: 11. CDR3 in DNA: TGTGCCAGCAGCTTATTAGCAGGGACTAGCGTGATGGATACGCAGTATTTT. Amino acids: CASSLLAGTSVMDTQYF.

The rearrangement uses TRBV29-1 and TRBJ1-2; maybe TRBD1 (5 bases). V was pared by 7 bases and J by 2 bases, with 11 bases between. CDR1 is SQVTM, CDR2 ANQGSEA, per germline. The CDR3 has 12 residues. CDR3 sequence: CSAGSGNYGYTF. The CDR3 DNA reads as TGCAGCGCGGGGTCAGGGAACTATGGCTACACCTTC.

The rearrangement joins TRBV12-3 or TRBV12-4 to TRBJ1-3; unclear D gene. The CDR3 extends over 15 amino acids. V lost 6 bases to trimming and J lost 0 bases, with 12 bases between them. As DNA, the CDR3 is TGTGCCAGCAGCTCCAGGCTCAACTCTGGAAACACCATATATTTT. As protein: CASSSRLNSGNTIYF.

This clonotype appeared many times. The J gene is TRBJ2-1, the V gene TRBV6-2 or TRBV6-3, with D perhaps matching TRBD2 (6 bases). Deletions cut 8 bases from V and 2 bases from J, with 10 bases between. The CDR3 has 13 amino acids. The germline V gene encodes CDR1 MNHEY and CDR2 SVGEGT. CDR3 DNA: TGTGCCAGCGGTTGGGGGGCCTACAATGAGCAGTTCTTC. This codes for CASGWGAYNEQFF.